A single T cell receptor (beta chain) is shown here with its context. This clonotype was observed a few times. The antigen this receptor binds is unknown. No much larger clone exists at a distance of one base, and base qualities are not known. This entry comes from a study of blood T cells in healthy people across ages (dated by TCRdb to the mid-2010s). Broadly, across the study: In model experiments, template switching captured about one uniquely barcoded TCR beta cDNA molecule for every two T cells. To track age-related changes in TCR beta repertoire diversity, the study relied on deep sequencing normalized with unique cDNA molecular identifiers. Donors were grouped into four age groups: young (average 16 years), middle-aged (39), aged (about 60) and long-lived (over 80). To avoid experimental bias, donors of different ages were spread randomly across the sequencing lanes. Two additional independent replicas of 1 million unique cDNA reads from the same blood draw were analyzed for two donors (one aged 18 to 29 and one aged 80 or older). General conclusions and limits of the study: Because the CMV infection status of the donors was unknown, age-related changes in expanded clonotypes may potentially have been confounded. Observed TCR beta diversity per million T cells fell roughly linearly with age, and a significant reduction was already apparent by age roughly 40. Total diversity estimates from one million sequenced T cells were considered lower bounds and underestimates. Because profiling used bulk unsorted PBMCs, naive and antigen-experienced compartments could not be compared conclusively. Compared with the aged group, the long-lived group had more naive CD4+ T cells, fewer expanded clones and increased TCR diversity, suggesting age selection. The percentage of naive T cells measured by flow cytometry correlated strongly with observed TCR beta diversity.

Library construction relied on 5' RACE. Data came from an Illumina HiSeq 2500. A second PCR of roughly 6 to 11 cycles was run with a J-beta primer mix and a sample-barcoded 5' primer. Each TCR beta cDNA molecule received a unique molecular identifier from a template-switch 5' adaptor carrying 12 random nucleotides. At least 2.5 million CDR3-containing paired-end reads were obtained from each sample. First-strand cDNA synthesis was performed from all RNA using the Mint cDNA synthesis kit, with priming by a TRBC-specific oligonucleotide. Following uracil-DNA glycosylase treatment, all cDNA underwent a first 18-cycle PCR with the universal primers M1SS and BC2_uni_R. The study's processing was this. Each sample was normalized by randomly selecting 1 million high-quality reads, each carrying a distinct molecular identifier. Reads with shared molecular identifiers were discarded instead of being binned into consensus sequences. MiTCR, set to a Q25 quality threshold and the strictest error-elimination algorithm, was used for CDR3 identification, clonotype clustering and error correction. A nonparametric unseen species model with Euler transformation was used to estimate a lower bound on total TCR beta diversity. TCRdb redid the processing of the public reads, applying fastp at Q25 and MiXCR, and retained in-frame beta chains. Duplicate CDR3 protein sequences are folded into a single record with the most common DNA and genes. The V and J calls and clone size are TCRdb's, not the authors'. Present in this sample are roughly 650,000 distinct CDR3 sequences, roughly 30% of which were seen just once. 15% to 19% of the sample lies in the top ten.

V gives up 6 bases and J gives up 0 bases, and the segment between their germline ends measures 12 bases. The germline V gene yields SNHLY for CDR1 and FYNNEI for CDR2. The CDR3 covers 14 residues, taking in both the cysteine and the phenylalanine. Here the CDR3 DNA is all that survives: 42 bases in frame from base 1. Donors were approximately 42 systemically healthy Caucasian individuals from Russia aged about 6 to 100 years. Each donor gave about 9.7 milliliters of peripheral blood, drawn into EDTA-treated Vacutainer tubes. PBMCs were isolated by Ficoll-Paque density-gradient centrifugation, with at least 6.5 million obtained per sample. Trizol reagent was used to extract total RNA from PBMCs, with at least 5.5 micrograms per sample. The percentages of naive CD45RAhigh/CD27high T cells were determined by flow cytometry on a PBMC aliquot from every donor.

Sequences were obtained from blood. This clonotype originated in a woman older than 75 in good health. Donor details come from another sample of the same person, matched by shared clones. Here the chain combines TRBV2 and TRBJ2-7; possibly the D gene is TRBD2, per 5 matching bases. The CDR3 reads as follows: CASRRTASSYEQYF. The base sequence is TGTGCCAGCAGGAGGACTGCGAGCTCCTACGAGCAGTACTTC.